This is a list of T cell receptor beta chains from one sample in a study of blood T cell repertoires in COVID-19. Libraries were prepared by immunoSEQ multiplex PCR; TCRdb keeps only in-frame clonotypes and omits some of them. Among 190,000 or so clones listed, more than 85% were seen once. Sequenced sample: peripheral blood. The source of these receptors is a man between 35 and 55 years old with active or convalescent COVID-19. CDR3s include the opening cysteine and the closing phenylalanine or tryptophan. Fields, in order: J gene, D gene, V gene, clone size, CDR3 DNA, CDR3 protein. D genes are given only for firm matches. Size tells how often a clone was seen (once, few, many) or the class of an expanded clone, and some rows leave it out.

TRBJ2-5 | NA | TRBV5-1 | NA | TGCGCCAGCAGCTTCGGCAGGGACCAAGAGACCCAGTACTTC | CASSFGRDQETQYF
TRBJ2-5 | TRBD2 | TRBV9 | NA | TGTGCCAGCAGCGTAGAGGAAGGCGGGGGGCAAGAGACCCAGTACTTC | CASSVEEGGGQETQYF
TRBJ2-4 | NA | TRBV11-3 | NA | TGTGCCAGCAGCTTGTCGTCGAGTCTAGCCAAAAACATTCAGTACTTC | CASSLSSSLAKNIQYF
TRBJ1-3 | TRBD1 | TRBV11-2 | NA | TGTGCCAGCAGCCATCCGGACAGGGCTGGAAACACCATATATTTT | CASSHPDRAGNTIYF
TRBJ2-3 | TRBD1 | TRBV11-2 | NA | TGTGCCAGCAGCTTGGGACGAGTCGGGACAGGGTCAATCGATACGCAGTATTTT | CASSLGRVGTGSIDTQYF
TRBJ2-7 | TRBD2 | TRBV13 | NA | TGTGCCAGCAGCTTTCGAGCGGGGGCCCACTACGAGCAGTACTTC | CASSFRAGAHYEQYF
TRBJ1-4 | NA | TRBV9 | NA | TGTGCCAGCAGCGTAGCGGGACTGATTAATGAAAAACTGTTTTTT | CASSVAGLINEKLFF
TRBJ2-1 | TRBD2 | TRBV9 | NA | TGTGCCAGCAGCGTAAGGACTAGCCTAGGCGATGAGCAGTTCTTC | CASSVRTSLGDEQFF
TRBJ2-1 | NA | TRBV7-2 | NA | TGTGCCAGCAGCTTATCCCGGGGAAATAATGAGCAGTTCTTC | CASSLSRGNNEQFF
TRBJ2-7 | TRBD1 | TRBV27 | NA | TGTGCCAGCAGTTTATTGACAGGGGGGTCAAGTACCTACGAGCAGTACTTC | CASSLLTGGSSTYEQYF
TRBJ1-5 | TRBD1 | TRBV15 | NA | TGTGCCACCAGCGAGGACAGGGGGCCTGGCAATCAGCCCCAGCATTTT | CATSEDRGPGNQPQHF
TRBJ1-5 | NA | TRBV28 | NA | TGTGCCAGCAGTTCCCCGGGGGAAAGTAGGTACCAGCCCCAGCATTTT | CASSSPGESRYQPQHF
TRBJ2-3 | TRBD2 | TRBV14 | NA | TGTGCCAGCAGCCCGATGGGACTAGCGGGGGGCAGAGATACGCAGTATTTT | CASSPMGLAGGRDTQYF
TRBJ1-1 | NA | TRBV5-5 | NA | TGTGCCAGCAGCCGGACAGCGAACACTGAAGCTTTCTTT | CASSRTANTEAFF
TRBJ1-5 | TRBD1 | TRBV5-6 | NA | TGTGCCAGCAGCCTACGGGACAGAGTTTCTCAGCCCCAGCATTTT | CASSLRDRVSQPQHF
TRBJ1-6 | TRBD1 | TRBV10-3 | NA | TGTGCCATCAGTGGGGACAGCCCTAATTCACCCCTCCACTTT | CAISGDSPNSPLHF
TRBJ1-4 | NA | TRBV18 | NA | TGTGCCAGCTCACCAAGGGGCCCTAATGAAAAACTGTTTTTT | CASSPRGPNEKLFF
TRBJ1-2 | TRBD1 | TRBV6-2/TRBV6-3 | NA | TGTGCCAGCAGTTACTCCGGGACAGATTATGGCTACACCTTC | CASSYSGTDYGYTF
TRBJ1-1 | NA | TRBV7-2 | NA | TGTGCCAGCAGCTTAGCGGCACCGATGAACACTGAAGCTTTCTTT | CASSLAAPMNTEAFF
TRBJ2-5 | NA | TRBV14 | NA | TGTGCCAGCAGCACAAGATCCTCGGAGACCCAGTACTTC | CASSTRSSETQYF
TRBJ2-5 | TRBD2 | TRBV24-1 | NA | TGTGCCACCAGTGATTTAGGAGCTAGCGGGGACAGACAAGAGACCCAGTACTTC | CATSDLGASGDRQETQYF
TRBJ1-5 | NA | TRBV6-5 | few | TGTGCCAGCAGTTACGCCAGGGGTCGGAATCAGCCCCAGCATTTT | CASSYARGRNQPQHF
TRBJ1-2 | NA | TRBV7-9 | once | TGTGCCAGCAGCTCCGGTTTCGGGGCGGGGAATGGCTACACCTTC | CASSSGFGAGNGYTF
TRBJ2-7 | NA | TRBV30 | NA | TGTGCCTGGACAAGGGGCCCCTACGAGCAGTACTTC | CAWTRGPYEQYF
TRBJ2-1 | TRBD2 | TRBV10-2 | NA | TGCGCCAGCAGTGAAATGATAGCGGGGCGGAATGAGCAGTTCTTC | CASSEMIAGRNEQFF
TRBJ1-4 | TRBD1 | TRBV6-6 | NA | TGTGCCAGCAGTACAGGGGCCCTTAATGAAAAACTGTTTTTT | CASSTGALNEKLFF
TRBJ1-5 | TRBD1 | TRBV27 | NA | TGTGCCAGCAGCCTGGGACAGGGGGTCGAGCCCCAGCATTTT | CASSLGQGVEPQHF
TRBJ1-5 | NA | TRBV19 | NA | TGTGCCAGTAGTATAGTTGGGCAGTCCAATCAGCCCCAGCATTTT | CASSIVGQSNQPQHF
TRBJ1-6 | NA | TRBV28 | few | TGTGCCAGCAGTTTATTTGAGGGCTCCATTAGCTCCTATAATTCACCCCTCCACTTT | CASSLFEGSISSYNSPLHF
TRBJ1-6 | TRBD1 | TRBV7-8 | NA | TGTGCCAGCAGCTTAGTAGGACAGGACTCACCCCTCCACTTT | CASSLVGQDSPLHF
TRBJ1-1 | NA | TRBV28 | NA | TGTGCCAGCGTTCAGGGGAACACTGAAGCTTTCTTT | CASVQGNTEAFF
TRBJ2-2 | TRBD2 | TRBV2 | few | TGTGCCAGCAGATCACGGACTAGCGGGAACACCGGGGAGCTGTTTTTT | CASRSRTSGNTGELFF
TRBJ2-7 | TRBD1 | TRBV9 | few | TGTGCCAGCAACGCAGGGGGCGCATCCTACGAGCAGTACTTC | CASNAGGASYEQYF
TRBJ2-5 | TRBD2 | TRBV7-2 | NA | TGTGCCAGCAGCTTAGGGGGGGGTCGAGAGACCCAGTACTTC | CASSLGGGRETQYF
TRBJ2-4 | NA | TRBV7-9 | NA | TGTGCCAGCAGTCCTACAGGGAAGGGCAAAAACATTCAGTACTTC | CASSPTGKGKNIQYF